This is a list of T cell receptor beta chains from one sample in a study of neurological immune-mediated disorders. In TCRdb, the 5' RACE reads were re-called with MiXCR into one record per CDR3 protein. The table records 36,000 or so distinct CDR3 sequences, 10% of them present only once. The sample consisted of PBMCs. Receptors were obtained from a woman aged 25-40 years with HTLV-1-associated myelopathy (HAM/TSP). Each CDR3 is given with its conserved first and last residue. The order of the fields is clone size, V gene, J gene, D gene, CDR3 protein, CDR3 DNA. D genes are given only for firm matches. Clone sizes are given selectively: once, few, many, or a class where the clone is expanded.

clone size: medium-sized
V gene: TRBV20-1
J gene: TRBJ2-4
D gene: TRBD1
CDR3 protein: CSARERTGGFKNIQYF
CDR3 DNA: TGCAGTGCTAGAGAGAGGACAGGGGGCTTCAAAAACATTCAGTACTTC

clone size: many
V gene: TRBV20-1
J gene: TRBJ2-1
D gene: TRBD2
CDR3 protein: CSASRTSGGSSYNEQFF
CDR3 DNA: TGCAGTGCTAGCCGGACTAGCGGGGGGAGCTCCTACAATGAGCAGTTCTTC

clone size: many
V gene: TRBV20-1
J gene: TRBJ1-1
D gene: -
CDR3 protein: CSASGGGLTEAFF
CDR3 DNA: TGCAGTGCTAGTGGAGGGGGTCTGACTGAAGCTTTCTTT

clone size: many
V gene: TRBV20-1
J gene: TRBJ2-1
D gene: TRBD2
CDR3 protein: CSHGRGTEQFF
CDR3 DNA: TGCAGCCACGGGCGGGGGACTGAGCAGTTCTTC

clone size: many
V gene: TRBV6-6
J gene: TRBJ2-4
D gene: -
CDR3 protein: CASRGGKNIQYF
CDR3 DNA: TGTGCCAGCAGAGGAGGAAAAAACATTCAGTACTTC

clone size: few
V gene: TRBV20-1
J gene: TRBJ2-7
D gene: -
CDR3 protein: CSAHRQVSYEQYF
CDR3 DNA: TGCAGTGCTCACCGACAGGTATCCTACGAGCAGTACTTC

clone size: many
V gene: TRBV5-1
J gene: TRBJ1-1
D gene: -
CDR3 protein: CASSPSGQGSTEAFF
CDR3 DNA: TGCGCCAGCAGCCCCTCCGGGCAGGGGAGCACTGAAGCTTTCTTT

clone size: many
V gene: TRBV6-6
J gene: TRBJ1-3
D gene: TRBD1
CDR3 protein: CASMRGLSGNTIYF
CDR3 DNA: TGTGCCAGCATGAGGGGGCTCTCTGGAAACACCATATATTTT

clone size: many
V gene: TRBV7-2
J gene: TRBJ2-1
D gene: -
CDR3 protein: CASSLNWEQFF
CDR3 DNA: TGTGCCAGCAGCTTAAATTGGGAGCAGTTCTTC

clone size: many
V gene: TRBV12-3/TRBV12-4
J gene: TRBJ2-3
D gene: TRBD2
CDR3 protein: CASSLAGGLTDTQYF
CDR3 DNA: TGTGCCAGCAGTCTAGCGGGGGGGCTCACAGATACGCAGTATTTT

clone size: many
V gene: TRBV7-9
J gene: TRBJ1-5
D gene: -
CDR3 protein: CASSFSYSNQPQHF
CDR3 DNA: TGTGCCAGCAGCTTTAGTTATAGCAATCAGCCCCAGCATTTT

clone size: many
V gene: TRBV10-3
J gene: TRBJ2-3
D gene: TRBD2
CDR3 protein: CAISASSGGTSTDTQYF
CDR3 DNA: TGTGCCATCAGTGCTTCTAGCGGGGGTACTAGCACAGATACGCAGTATTTT

clone size: many
V gene: TRBV20-1
J gene: TRBJ1-2
D gene: -
CDR3 protein: CSASGYGYTF
CDR3 DNA: TGCAGTGCTAGCGGCTATGGCTACACCTTC

clone size: -
V gene: TRBV18
J gene: TRBJ1-2
D gene: -
CDR3 protein: CASSPGDGYTF
CDR3 DNA: TGTGCCAGCTCACCCGGGGATGGCTACACCTTC

clone size: many
V gene: TRBV25-1
J gene: TRBJ2-7
D gene: -
CDR3 protein: CASSELFRDKDEQYF
CDR3 DNA: TGTGCCAGCAGTGAATTATTTAGGGACAAGGACGAGCAGTACTTC

clone size: many
V gene: TRBV20-1
J gene: TRBJ1-2
D gene: -
CDR3 protein: CSARDPLRYGYTF
CDR3 DNA: TGCAGTGCTAGAGATCCCCTCCGCTATGGCTACACCTTC

clone size: many
V gene: TRBV20-1
J gene: TRBJ1-5
D gene: -
CDR3 protein: CSARDPPSNQPQHF
CDR3 DNA: TGCAGTGCTAGAGATCCCCCCAGCAATCAGCCCCAGCATTTT

clone size: many
V gene: TRBV29-1
J gene: TRBJ2-3
D gene: TRBD1
CDR3 protein: CSALRSTGQGSDTQYF
CDR3 DNA: TGCAGCGCGCTACGTTCCACGGGACAGGGATCAGATACGCAGTATTTT

clone size: many
V gene: TRBV20-1
J gene: TRBJ2-7
D gene: -
CDR3 protein: CSARKTVAIPYEQYF
CDR3 DNA: TGCAGTGCTAGAAAGACAGTGGCAATCCCCTACGAGCAGTACTTC

clone size: many
V gene: TRBV5-8
J gene: TRBJ2-7
D gene: -
CDR3 protein: CASSLGLVSSEQYF
CDR3 DNA: TGTGCCAGCAGCTTGGGACTAGTTAGTAGCGAGCAGTACTTC

clone size: many
V gene: TRBV27
J gene: TRBJ1-2
D gene: TRBD1
CDR3 protein: CASSFTGTGGGYTF
CDR3 DNA: TGTGCCAGCAGCTTTACCGGGACAGGGGGAGGCTACACCTTC

clone size: many
V gene: TRBV20-1
J gene: TRBJ2-1
D gene: TRBD2
CDR3 protein: CSARDVISGGLNEQFF
CDR3 DNA: TGCAGTGCTAGAGATGTAATCAGCGGGGGGTTGAATGAGCAGTTCTTC

clone size: many
V gene: TRBV5-1
J gene: TRBJ1-1
D gene: -
CDR3 protein: CASSPHTALGAEAFF
CDR3 DNA: TGCGCCAGCAGCCCACACACGGCCTTAGGGGCTGAAGCTTTCTTT

clone size: many
V gene: TRBV20-1
J gene: TRBJ2-1
D gene: TRBD2
CDR3 protein: CSARATSGGALLNEQFF
CDR3 DNA: TGCAGTGCTAGAGCGACTAGCGGGGGGGCTCTGCTCAATGAGCAGTTCTTC

clone size: -
V gene: TRBV5-4
J gene: TRBJ2-3
D gene: TRBD1
CDR3 protein: CASSPQDRDTQYF
CDR3 DNA: TGTGCCAGCAGCCCCCAGGACAGGGATACGCAGTATTTT

clone size: many
V gene: TRBV20-1
J gene: TRBJ1-5
D gene: TRBD1
CDR3 protein: CSSGQVNQPQHF
CDR3 DNA: TGCAGTTCGGGACAGGTGAATCAGCCCCAGCATTTT

clone size: many
V gene: TRBV19
J gene: TRBJ1-1
D gene: TRBD1
CDR3 protein: CATSWGTGGTEAFF
CDR3 DNA: TGTGCCACATCATGGGGGACAGGGGGCACTGAAGCTTTCTTT

clone size: many
V gene: TRBV7-2
J gene: TRBJ2-7
D gene: TRBD1
CDR3 protein: CASSLTGGWEQYF
CDR3 DNA: TGTGCCAGCAGCTTAACAGGGGGGTGGGAGCAGTACTTC

clone size: many
V gene: TRBV12-3/TRBV12-4
J gene: TRBJ1-2
D gene: -
CDR3 protein: CASSLTDYGYTF
CDR3 DNA: TGTGCCAGCAGTTTGACAGACTATGGCTACACCTTC

clone size: many
V gene: TRBV5-1
J gene: TRBJ1-2
D gene: TRBD1
CDR3 protein: CASSLGFPDRGNYGYTF
CDR3 DNA: TGCGCCAGCAGCTTGGGATTCCCGGACAGGGGAAACTATGGCTACACCTTC

clone size: many
V gene: TRBV5-5
J gene: TRBJ2-1
D gene: -
CDR3 protein: CASSLTGRVNEQFF
CDR3 DNA: TGTGCCAGCAGCTTGACAGGACGGGTGAATGAGCAGTTCTTC

clone size: many
V gene: TRBV29-1
J gene: TRBJ1-2
D gene: -
CDR3 protein: CSANFQGKANYGYTF
CDR3 DNA: TGCAGCGCGAATTTTCAGGGGAAAGCTAACTATGGCTACACCTTC

clone size: many
V gene: TRBV20-1
J gene: TRBJ2-7
D gene: -
CDR3 protein: CSASPGPNYEQYF
CDR3 DNA: TGCAGTGCTAGCCCGGGACCTAACTACGAGCAGTACTTC

clone size: many
V gene: TRBV12-3/TRBV12-4
J gene: TRBJ1-2
D gene: -
CDR3 protein: CASSLDPNYGYTF
CDR3 DNA: TGTGCCAGCAGCCTAGACCCTAACTATGGCTACACCTTC

clone size: -
V gene: TRBV5-8
J gene: TRBJ2-7
D gene: -
CDR3 protein: CANRLRSRGGYEQYF
CDR3 DNA: TGTGCCAACAGATTGAGGTCTAGAGGGGGCTACGAGCAGTACTTC

clone size: many
V gene: TRBV20-1
J gene: TRBJ2-7
D gene: TRBD1
CDR3 protein: CSARKPITWTGTAFSYEQYF
CDR3 DNA: TGCAGTGCTAGGAAACCCATAACCTGGACCGGGACAGCGTTCTCCTACGAGCAGTACTTC

clone size: many
V gene: TRBV20-1
J gene: TRBJ1-5
D gene: TRBD1
CDR3 protein: CSAKDRDSNQPQHF
CDR3 DNA: TGCAGTGCTAAGGACAGGGATAGCAATCAGCCCCAGCATTTT

clone size: many
V gene: TRBV20-1
J gene: TRBJ1-2
D gene: -
CDR3 protein: CSAREAGRDTKILNYGYTF
CDR3 DNA: TGCAGTGCTAGAGAGGCGGGTAGGGACACGAAGATTCTTAACTATGGCTACACCTTC

clone size: -
V gene: TRBV7-9
J gene: TRBJ1-1
D gene: -
CDR3 protein: CASTTRTVPHTEAFF
CDR3 DNA: TGTGCCAGCACCACACGGACAGTGCCTCACACTGAAGCTTTCTTT

clone size: many
V gene: TRBV12-3/TRBV12-4
J gene: TRBJ1-1
D gene: -
CDR3 protein: CASSLEGTEAFF
CDR3 DNA: TGTGCCAGCAGTTTGGAGGGGACTGAAGCTTTCTTT

clone size: -
V gene: TRBV5-1
J gene: TRBJ2-3
D gene: TRBD1
CDR3 protein: CASSPTDRGTDTQYF
CDR3 DNA: TGCGCCAGCAGCCCGACGGACAGGGGAACGGATACGCAGTATTTT

clone size: many
V gene: TRBV5-1
J gene: TRBJ1-2
D gene: -
CDR3 protein: CASSLDDRGINYGYTF
CDR3 DNA: TGCGCCAGCAGCTTGGACGATCGGGGTATCAACTATGGCTACACCTTC

clone size: many
V gene: TRBV14
J gene: TRBJ1-2
D gene: -
CDR3 protein: CASSPQPNYGYTF
CDR3 DNA: TGTGCCAGCAGCCCCCAACCTAACTATGGCTACACCTTC

clone size: many
V gene: TRBV18
J gene: TRBJ2-3
D gene: -
CDR3 protein: CASSPPTWMDGDTDTQYF
CDR3 DNA: TGTGCCAGCTCACCACCGACCTGGATGGACGGGGACACAGATACGCAGTATTTT

clone size: many
V gene: TRBV20-1
J gene: TRBJ2-5
D gene: -
CDR3 protein: CSALPLQEQETQYF
CDR3 DNA: TGCAGTGCCCTACCGCTACAGGAGCAGGAGACCCAGTACTTC

clone size: many
V gene: TRBV5-5
J gene: TRBJ2-3
D gene: -
CDR3 protein: CASSLFTDTQYF
CDR3 DNA: TGTGCCAGCAGCCTATTCACAGATACGCAGTATTTT

clone size: few
V gene: TRBV5-6
J gene: TRBJ2-7
D gene: -
CDR3 protein: CASSFYICSARKGKGGAYEQYF
CDR3 DNA: -

clone size: few
V gene: TRBV2
J gene: TRBJ1-6
D gene: -
CDR3 protein: CASGLPSGGSPLHF
CDR3 DNA: TGTGCCAGCGGATTGCCCTCGGGGGGTTCACCCCTCCACTTT

clone size: many
V gene: TRBV20-1
J gene: TRBJ1-2
D gene: TRBD1
CDR3 protein: CSARTTARQGYSYGYTF
CDR3 DNA: TGCAGTGCTAGAACGACGGCCCGACAGGGTTATTCCTATGGCTACACCTTC

clone size: many
V gene: TRBV5-1
J gene: TRBJ2-7
D gene: TRBD1
CDR3 protein: CASSPGGTGPYEQYF
CDR3 DNA: TGCGCCAGCAGCCCAGGTGGGACAGGTCCCTACGAGCAGTACTTC

clone size: many
V gene: TRBV20-1
J gene: TRBJ2-1
D gene: -
CDR3 protein: CSARAPGAPSRRRGEQFF
CDR3 DNA: TGCAGTGCTAGAGCCCCGGGGGCCCCCTCTAGAAGGCGGGGTGAGCAGTTCTTC

clone size: many
V gene: TRBV20-1
J gene: TRBJ1-1
D gene: -
CDR3 protein: CSASDYGGTLNTEAFF
CDR3 DNA: TGCAGTGCTAGTGACTACGGGGGGACTCTGAACACTGAAGCTTTCTTT

clone size: many
V gene: TRBV2
J gene: TRBJ2-7
D gene: -
CDR3 protein: CASSEDGTSFYEQYF
CDR3 DNA: TGTGCCAGCAGTGAAGATGGGACAAGCTTCTACGAGCAGTACTTC

clone size: many
V gene: TRBV7-3
J gene: TRBJ1-1
D gene: -
CDR3 protein: CASSLRGGDTEAFF
CDR3 DNA: TGTGCCAGCAGCCTCCGGGGGGGAGACACTGAAGCTTTCTTT

clone size: many
V gene: TRBV24-1
J gene: TRBJ2-4
D gene: TRBD1
CDR3 protein: CATSDPTGAKNIQYF
CDR3 DNA: TGTGCCACCAGTGATCCGACAGGGGCAAAAAACATTCAGTACTTC